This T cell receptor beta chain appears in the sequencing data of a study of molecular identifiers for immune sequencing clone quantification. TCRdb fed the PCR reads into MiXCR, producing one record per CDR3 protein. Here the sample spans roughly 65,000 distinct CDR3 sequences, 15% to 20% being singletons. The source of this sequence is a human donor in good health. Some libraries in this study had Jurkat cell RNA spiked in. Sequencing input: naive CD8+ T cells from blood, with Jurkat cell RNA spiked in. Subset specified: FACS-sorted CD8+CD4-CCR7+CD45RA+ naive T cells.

The CDR3 spells CSATSVDEETQYF. The CDR3 nucleotides are TGCAGTGCCACGTCTGTGGACGAAGAGACCCAGTACTTC. This chain connects TRBV20-1 to TRBJ2-5; D uncertain. V lost 6 bases and J lost 3, with 14 bases in between. CDR3 size: 13 residues. Germline loops: CDR1 DFQATT, CDR2 SNEGSKA (reference sequence).